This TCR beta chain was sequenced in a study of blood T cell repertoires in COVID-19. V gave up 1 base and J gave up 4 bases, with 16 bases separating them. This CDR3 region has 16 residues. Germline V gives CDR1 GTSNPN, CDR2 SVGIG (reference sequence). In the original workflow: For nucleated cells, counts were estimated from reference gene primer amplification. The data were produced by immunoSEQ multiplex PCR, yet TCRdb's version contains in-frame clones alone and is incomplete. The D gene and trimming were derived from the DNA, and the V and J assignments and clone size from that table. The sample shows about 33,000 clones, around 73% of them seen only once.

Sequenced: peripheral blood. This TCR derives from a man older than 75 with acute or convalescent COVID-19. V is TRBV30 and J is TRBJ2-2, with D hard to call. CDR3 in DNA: TGTGCCTGGAGTGGATTACATGGCTCCATCACCGGGGAGCTGTTTTTT. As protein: CAWSGLHGSITGELFF.